This T cell receptor beta chain comes out of a study of patients and donors after allogeneic stem cell transplantation. The V end was cut by 5 bases, the J end by 2 bases, with 12 bases between. The germline CDR1 and CDR2 sequences are SGHRS and YFSETQ. The CDR3 is made up of 14 amino acids. TCRdb ran MiXCR on the RT-PCR reads and lists one entry per CDR3 protein. The data hold 900,000 to 1,000,000 distinct CDR3 sequences, with about a sixth observed a single time. This clonotype was observed a few times. Specimen: blood, either unsorted or a sorted T cell fraction (not recorded which). The chain uses TRBV5-1 and TRBJ2-3, with D perhaps matching TRBD1 or TRBD2 (5 bases each). This sequence originates from a human donor who was either an allogeneic HSCT recipient or a stem cell or donor lymphocyte infusion donor (not recorded which). It is not recorded whose cells these are; they may come from a transplant donor. CDR3 amino acids: CASRPGPTTDTQYF. For the CDR3, the DNA is TGCGCCAGCAGGCCGGGACCCACCACAGATACGCAGTATTTT.